The rows below give T cell receptor beta chains drawn from one sample of a study of T-cell reconstitution after alpha-beta-depleted transplantation in children. A single record per CDR3 protein comes from TCRdb applying MiXCR to the PCR reads. Of about 830,000 distinct CDR3 sequences in the sample, approximately 15% are singletons; the top ten hold roughly 4.8%. The sequencing used PBMCs, mostly from graft donor cells, collected 360 days after TCRalphabeta/CD19-depleted stem cell transplant. The receptors stem from a male patient under 18 who had a stem cell transplant for acute lymphoblastic leukemia, so the T cells may come from the graft donor. CDR3s leave out the opening cysteine and the closing phenylalanine or tryptophan. The order of the fields is clone size, V gene, CDR3 protein. The size of a clone is reported for some rows only, either as once, few or many, or as a class for expanded clones.

clone size: few; V gene: TRBV5-5; CDR3 protein: ASSGSGRLAENNEQF
clone size: NA; V gene: TRBV24-1; CDR3 protein: ATSVSGRSEQF
clone size: NA; V gene: TRBV27; CDR3 protein: ASRVGVPGELF
clone size: few; V gene: TRBV25-1; CDR3 protein: ASSTTKASGSNEQF
clone size: few; V gene: TRBV5-1; CDR3 protein: ASYRGQPFEEAQY
clone size: few; V gene: TRBV7-9; CDR3 protein: ASSLVWSPKGEQY
clone size: many; V gene: TRBV28; CDR3 protein: ASSLFAGAGTIY
clone size: NA; V gene: TRBV5-1; CDR3 protein: ASSFGTSRVMTYEQY
clone size: NA; V gene: TRBV20-1; CDR3 protein: SASKGRAETQY
clone size: NA; V gene: TRBV20-1; CDR3 protein: SARGSLGTYNEQF
clone size: few; V gene: TRBV5-1; CDR3 protein: ASSLGTDSWGIQY
clone size: many; V gene: TRBV4-1; CDR3 protein: ASSQEGRLSYEQY
clone size: few; V gene: TRBV7-9; CDR3 protein: ASSLMSGYT
clone size: NA; V gene: TRBV18; CDR3 protein: ASSPTGEGLSTQY
clone size: few; V gene: TRBV4-1; CDR3 protein: ASSPRQGPTEAF
clone size: few; V gene: TRBV7-9; CDR3 protein: ASSFRLAATLLGQF
clone size: NA; V gene: TRBV20-1; CDR3 protein: SARDPEAPSYEQY
clone size: few; V gene: TRBV6-5; CDR3 protein: ASSYEGPLTDTQY
clone size: NA; V gene: TRBV3-1; CDR3 protein: ASSSANTQY
clone size: many; V gene: TRBV4-2; CDR3 protein: ASSQMEAQDSYEQY
clone size: NA; V gene: TRBV7-9; CDR3 protein: ASSLLQTSRYNEQF
clone size: NA; V gene: TRBV27; CDR3 protein: ASSSGIGSYSNQPQH
clone size: many; V gene: TRBV29-1; CDR3 protein: SVEDQGQETQY
clone size: many; V gene: TRBV5-1; CDR3 protein: ASSLISQGSATQY
clone size: NA; V gene: TRBV12-3/TRBV12-4; CDR3 protein: SSSPSGSNSYEQY
clone size: NA; V gene: TRBV5-1; CDR3 protein: ASSSRPSGANVLT
clone size: NA; V gene: TRBV14; CDR3 protein: ASSQDNRFGQY
clone size: few; V gene: TRBV6-5; CDR3 protein: ASSYSQGQGNTIY
clone size: few; V gene: TRBV9; CDR3 protein: ASRSLASEQF
clone size: many; V gene: TRBV28; CDR3 protein: ASIGTPFYNEQF
clone size: NA; V gene: TRBV6-5; CDR3 protein: ASSYDRGLSSYNEQF
clone size: NA; V gene: TRBV11-3; CDR3 protein: ASSPTQGSTDTQY
clone size: few; V gene: TRBV12-3/TRBV12-4; CDR3 protein: ASSKSRDFKNIQY
clone size: few; V gene: TRBV5-1; CDR3 protein: ASSLGGTVTYEQY
clone size: few; V gene: TRBV29-1; CDR3 protein: SVASSGANVLT
clone size: NA; V gene: TRBV29-1; CDR3 protein: SFTERGTDTQY
clone size: NA; V gene: TRBV20-1; CDR3 protein: SASQDYAYEQY
clone size: NA; V gene: TRBV9; CDR3 protein: ASSELGLAVYNEQF
clone size: few; V gene: TRBV27; CDR3 protein: ASSTWDRWHEQY
clone size: NA; V gene: TRBV5-1; CDR3 protein: ASRSGEDTQY